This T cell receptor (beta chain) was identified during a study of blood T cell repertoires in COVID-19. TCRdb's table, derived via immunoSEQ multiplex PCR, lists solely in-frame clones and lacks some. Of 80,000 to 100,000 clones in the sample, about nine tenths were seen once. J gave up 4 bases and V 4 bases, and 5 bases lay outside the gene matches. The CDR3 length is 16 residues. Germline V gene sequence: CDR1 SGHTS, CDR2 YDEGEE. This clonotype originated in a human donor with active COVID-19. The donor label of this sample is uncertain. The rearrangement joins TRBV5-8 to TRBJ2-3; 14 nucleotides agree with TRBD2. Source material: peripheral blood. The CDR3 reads CASSQQTSGGADTQYF. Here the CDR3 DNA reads TGTGCCAGCAGCCAACAGACTAGCGGGGGGGCAGATACGCAGTATTTT. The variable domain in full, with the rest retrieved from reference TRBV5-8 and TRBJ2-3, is EAGVTQSPTHLIKTRGQQATLRCSPISGHTSVYWYQQALGLGLQFLLWYDEGEERNRGNFPPRFSGRQFPNYSSELNVNALELEDSALYLCASSQQTSGGADTQYFGPGTRLTVL.